Below are 11 T cell receptor beta chains sequenced from a single sample in a study of spatial heterogeneity in lung cancer. For these TCRs, the target antigens are not known. Specified time point: sample taken at primary tumor resection. TCRdb recomputed calls from the 5' RACE reads with MiXCR, one row per CDR3 protein. The sample has more than 20,000 distinct CDR3 sequences, over 2.5% seen once; the top ten hold 7.7%. Study-wide results and caveats: How many expanded intratumoral alpha and beta TCRs were present tracked the tumor mutation count, which was a count of nonsynonymous mutations.

Here the sequenced sample was lung tumor tissue, taken at surgery. The receptors come from a male donor with early-stage non-small cell lung cancer.

This clonotype is deemed medium-sized. The V gene is TRBV27, the J gene TRBJ2-5; no clear D gene. V was trimmed by 11 bases and J by 7 bases, leaving 17 bases between them. CDR1 is MNHEY and CDR2 is SMNVEV in the germline V gene (reference sequence). This CDR3 region has 12 residues. The CDR3 sequence: CAASVPSSTQYF. The CDR3 DNA reads as TGTGCCGCCTCAGTCCCCTCGTCGACCCAGTACTTC.

This clonotype was recorded at least ten times. The V gene is TRBV4-3, the J gene TRBJ2-7; D perhaps matches TRBD1 (6 bases). V was cut by 3 bases and J by 1 base, with 13 bases left in between. This CDR3 is built from 15 residues. Per the germline V gene, CDR1 is LGHNA and CDR2 is YSLEER. The CDR3 coding sequence is TGCGCCAGCAGCCAGGCAGGGGACGCTTCCTACGAGCAGTACTTC. This gives the protein CASSQAGDASYEQYF.

This clonotype was observed at least ten times. V and J are TRBV25-1 and TRBJ1-5; 7 bases align to TRBD1. The junction had 0 bases not matched to a gene; V was cut back by 2 bases and J by 2 bases. This CDR3 is 14 amino acids long. The germline V gene has CDR1 MGHDK and CDR2 SYGVNS. The CDR3 nucleotides are TGTGCCAGCAGTGAAACAGGGGGCAATCAGCCCCAGCATTTT. It yields the protein CASSETGGNQPQHF.

Many counts were recorded for this clonotype. The chain carries TRBV6-2 or TRBV6-3 and TRBJ2-3, with TRBD2 identical over 10 bases. CDR1 and CDR2 from the germline V gene are MNHEY and SVGEGT. The CDR3 consists of 20 residues. Trimming cost V 2 bases and J 2 bases; bases outside gene matches: 16. The CDR3 sequence: CASSYLWLAGEPIATDTQYF. The CDR3 nucleotides read TGTGCCAGCAGTTACCTCTGGCTAGCGGGGGAACCTATCGCCACAGATACGCAGTATTTT.

In this sample, this clonotype turned up many times. The V and J genes are TRBV6-2 or TRBV6-3 and TRBJ1-1; D gene uncertain. CDR3 length: 14 amino acids. Germline V CDR1 and CDR2: MNHEY, SVGEGT. V was trimmed by 4 bases and J by 6 bases, leaving 15 bases between them. CDR3 loop: CASSSSRPGAEAFF. CDR3 nucleotides: TGTGCCAGCAGTTCCTCGCGGCCTGGGGCTGAAGCTTTCTTT.

This clonotype came up many times. The chain is built from TRBV10-3 and TRBJ1-5; D unresolved. V was shortened by 5 bases and J by 5 bases, with 10 bases between the two germline ends. The germline gives CDR1 ENHRY, CDR2 SYGVKD. The CDR3 sequence is 13 residues long. CDR3 DNA: TGTGCCATCAGTTCTGGGAGGGATCAGCCCCAGCATTTT. It codes for CAISSGRDQPQHF.

This clonotype was counted at least ten times. The CDR3 region is CASSFSSRGFTPSYNEQFF. The CDR3, as DNA: TGTGCCAGCAGTTTTTCTAGCAGGGGGTTCACCCCCTCCTACAATGAGCAGTTCTTC. V is TRBV12-3 or TRBV12-4 and J is TRBJ2-1; 7 bases are shared with TRBD1. CDR3 length: 19 amino acids. Unmatched junction bases numbered 14, after V lost 3 bases and J lost 0 bases.

This clonotype was detected many times. V is TRBV7-9 and J is TRBJ2-3; D is ambiguous. CDR1 and CDR2 (germline): SEHNR, FQNEAQ (reference sequence). The germline V and J ends were trimmed by 5 bases and 1 base, with 10 bases remaining between them. The CDR3 loop spans 14 amino acids. The CDR3 region is CASSVAARTDTQYF. The CDR3 region has the DNA TGTGCCAGCAGCGTCGCCGCTCGCACAGATACGCAGTATTTT.

This clonotype was recorded many times. The chain uses TRBV6-6 and TRBJ1-1, with 8 bases fitting TRBD1. There are 17 residues in the CDR3. Germline loops: CDR1 MNHNY, CDR2 SVGAGI (reference sequence). V lost 2 bases, J lost 4 bases, and 12 bases stayed unmatched. Written as DNA, the CDR3 is TGTGCCAGCAGTTACCCCGGACAGGGCCGAGGCCTCACTGAAGCTTTCTTT. As protein: CASSYPGQGRGLTEAFF.

This clonotype was recorded many times. This chain connects TRBV7-8 to TRBJ2-5, with TRBD2 identical over 8 bases. Germline V gives CDR1 SGHVS, CDR2 FQNEAQ. J lost 2 bases, V lost 1 base, and 9 bases had no gene match. This CDR3 spans 17 amino acids. The DNA for the CDR3 is TGTGCCAGCAGCTTAGACCAAGCGGGAGTTGGGCAAGAGACCCAGTACTTC. Its protein product is CASSLDQAGVGQETQYF.

This clonotype was counted many times. The V and J genes are TRBV29-1 and TRBJ1-1; the D gene is possibly TRBD1 (5 bases). The germline gives CDR1 SQVTM, CDR2 ANQGSEA. Trimming left V 3 bases short and J 6 bases short, with 11 bases between. This CDR3 region has 12 residues. CDR3 in DNA: TGCAGCGTTGATTGGGGCGACCCTGAAGCTTTCTTT. This gives the protein CSVDWGDPEAFF.